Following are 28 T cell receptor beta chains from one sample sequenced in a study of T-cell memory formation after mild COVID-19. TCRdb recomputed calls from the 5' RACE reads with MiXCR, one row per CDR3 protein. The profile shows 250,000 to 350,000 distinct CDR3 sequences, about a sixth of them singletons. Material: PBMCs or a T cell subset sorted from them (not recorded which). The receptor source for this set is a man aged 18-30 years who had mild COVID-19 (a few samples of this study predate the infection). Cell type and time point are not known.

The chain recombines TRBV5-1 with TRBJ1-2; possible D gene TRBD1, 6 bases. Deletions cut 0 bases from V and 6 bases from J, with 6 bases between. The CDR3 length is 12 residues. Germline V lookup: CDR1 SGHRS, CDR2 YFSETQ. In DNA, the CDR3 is TGCGCCAGCAGCTTGGACAGGGATGGCTACACCTTC. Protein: CASSLDRDGYTF.

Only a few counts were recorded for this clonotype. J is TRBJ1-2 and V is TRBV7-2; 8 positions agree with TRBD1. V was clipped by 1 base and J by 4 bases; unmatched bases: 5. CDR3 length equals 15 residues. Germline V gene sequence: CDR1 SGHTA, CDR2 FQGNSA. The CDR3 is CASSLGQGTSYGYTF. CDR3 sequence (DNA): TGTGCCAGCAGCTTAGGACAGGGGACATCCTATGGCTACACCTTC. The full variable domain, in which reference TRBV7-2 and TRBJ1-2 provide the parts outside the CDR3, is GAGVSQSPSNKVTEKGKDVELRCDPISGHTALYWYRQSLGQGLEFLIYFQGNSAPDKSGLPSDRFSAERTGGSVSTLTIQRTQQEDSAVYLCASSLGQGTSYGYTFGSGTRLTVV.

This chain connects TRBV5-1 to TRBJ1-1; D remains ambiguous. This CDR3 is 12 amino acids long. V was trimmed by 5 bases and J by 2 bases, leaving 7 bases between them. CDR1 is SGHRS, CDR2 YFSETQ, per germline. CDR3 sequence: CASRIANTEAFF. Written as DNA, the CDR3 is TGCGCCAGCAGAATCGCTAACACTGAAGCTTTCTTT.

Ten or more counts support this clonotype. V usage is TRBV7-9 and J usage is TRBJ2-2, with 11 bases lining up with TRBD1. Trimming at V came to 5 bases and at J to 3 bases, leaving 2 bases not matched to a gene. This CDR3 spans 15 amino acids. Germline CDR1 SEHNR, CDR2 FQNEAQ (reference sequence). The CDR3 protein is CASSPGQGDTGELFF. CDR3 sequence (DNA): TGTGCCAGCAGCCCGGGACAGGGGGACACCGGGGAGCTGTTTTTT. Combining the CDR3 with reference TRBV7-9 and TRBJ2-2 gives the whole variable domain DTGVSQNPRHKITKRGQNVTFRCDPISEHNRLYWYRQTLGQGPEFLTYFQNEAQLEKSRLLSDRFSAERPKGSFSTLEIQRTEQGDSAMYLCASSPGQGDTGELFFGEGSRLTVL.

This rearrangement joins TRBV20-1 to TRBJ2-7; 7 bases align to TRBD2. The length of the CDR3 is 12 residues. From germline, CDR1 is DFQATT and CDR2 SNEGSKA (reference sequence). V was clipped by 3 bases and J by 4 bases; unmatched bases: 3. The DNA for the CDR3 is TGCAGTGCTAGCCGGCGGGGGTACGAGCAGTACTTC. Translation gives CSASRRGYEQYF.

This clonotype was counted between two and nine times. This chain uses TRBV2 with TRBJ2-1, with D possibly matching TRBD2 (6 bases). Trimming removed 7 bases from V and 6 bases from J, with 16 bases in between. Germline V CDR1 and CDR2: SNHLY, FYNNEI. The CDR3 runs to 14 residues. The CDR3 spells CASNIAEIFNEQFF. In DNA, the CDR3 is TGTGCCAGCAACATAGCGGAGATCTTCAATGAGCAGTTCTTC.

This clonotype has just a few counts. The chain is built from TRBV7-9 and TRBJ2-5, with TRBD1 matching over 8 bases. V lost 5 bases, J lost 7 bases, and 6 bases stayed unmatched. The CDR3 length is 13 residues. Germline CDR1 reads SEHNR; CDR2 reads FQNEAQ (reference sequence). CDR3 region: CASSKQGAGTQYF. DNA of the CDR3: TGTGCCAGCAGCAAGCAGGGGGCTGGGACCCAGTACTTC.

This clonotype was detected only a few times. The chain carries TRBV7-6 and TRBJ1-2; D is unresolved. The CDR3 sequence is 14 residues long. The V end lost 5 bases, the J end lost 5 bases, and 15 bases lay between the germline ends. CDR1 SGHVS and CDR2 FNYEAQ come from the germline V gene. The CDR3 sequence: CASSPGSPGYGYTF. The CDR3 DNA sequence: TGTGCCAGCAGCCCGGGGTCGCCGGGGTATGGCTACACCTTC.

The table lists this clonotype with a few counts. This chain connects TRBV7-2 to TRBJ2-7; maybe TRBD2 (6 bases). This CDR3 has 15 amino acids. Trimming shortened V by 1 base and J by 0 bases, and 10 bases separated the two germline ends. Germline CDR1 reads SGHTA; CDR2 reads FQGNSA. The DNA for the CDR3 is TGTGCCAGCAGCTTAGAACCGGGGGTCTCCTACGAGCAGTACTTC. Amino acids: CASSLEPGVSYEQYF. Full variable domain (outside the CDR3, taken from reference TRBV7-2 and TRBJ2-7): GAGVSQSPSNKVTEKGKDVELRCDPISGHTALYWYRQSLGQGLEFLIYFQGNSAPDKSGLPSDRFSAERTGGSVSTLTIQRTQQEDSAVYLCASSLEPGVSYEQYFGPGTRLTVT.

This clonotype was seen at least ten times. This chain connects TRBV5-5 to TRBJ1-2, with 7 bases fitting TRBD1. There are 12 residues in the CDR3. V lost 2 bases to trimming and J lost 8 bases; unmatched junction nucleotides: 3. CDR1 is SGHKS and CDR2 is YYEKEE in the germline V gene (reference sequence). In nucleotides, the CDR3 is TGTGCCAGCAGCTTTGACAGGGACGGCTACACCTTC. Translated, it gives CASSFDRDGYTF.

CDR3 sequence: CASSQGGIGGYEQYV. The CDR3 nucleotides read TGTGCCAGCAGCCAAGGGGGTATAGGGGGCTACGAGCAGTACGTC. The V gene is TRBV14, the J gene TRBJ2-7; perhaps TRBD1 as D (6 bases). CDR1 and CDR2 (germline): SGHDN, FVKESK. CDR3 length: 15 amino acids. V lost 1 base and J 3 bases, leaving 13 bases between the germline ends.

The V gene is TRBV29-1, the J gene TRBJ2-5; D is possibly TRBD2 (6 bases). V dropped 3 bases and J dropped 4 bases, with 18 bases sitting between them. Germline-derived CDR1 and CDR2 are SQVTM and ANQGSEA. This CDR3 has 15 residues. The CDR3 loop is CSVDGNSGLVETQYF. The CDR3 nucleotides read TGCAGCGTTGACGGAAATAGCGGCCTGGTAGAGACCCAGTACTTC.

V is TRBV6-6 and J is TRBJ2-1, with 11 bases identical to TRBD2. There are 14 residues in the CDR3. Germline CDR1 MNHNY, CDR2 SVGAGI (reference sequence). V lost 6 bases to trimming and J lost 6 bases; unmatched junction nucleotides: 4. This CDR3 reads CASRTGTSGNEQFF. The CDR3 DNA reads TGTGCCAGCAGGACCGGGACTAGCGGCAATGAGCAGTTCTTC.

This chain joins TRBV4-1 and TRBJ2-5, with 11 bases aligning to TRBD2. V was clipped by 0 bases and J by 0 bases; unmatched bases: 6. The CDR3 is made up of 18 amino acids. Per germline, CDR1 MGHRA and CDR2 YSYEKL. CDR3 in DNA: TGCGCCAGCAGCCAAGATTCAACTAGCGGGGGTTACCAAGAGACCCAGTACTTC. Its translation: CASSQDSTSGGYQETQYF.

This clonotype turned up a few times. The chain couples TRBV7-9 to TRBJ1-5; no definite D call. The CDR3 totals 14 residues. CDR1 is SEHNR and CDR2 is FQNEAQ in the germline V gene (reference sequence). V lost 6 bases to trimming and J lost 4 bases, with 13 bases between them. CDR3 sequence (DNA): TGTGCCAGCAGTACTGGTGGACCGAATCAGCCCCAGCATTTT. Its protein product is CASSTGGPNQPQHF.

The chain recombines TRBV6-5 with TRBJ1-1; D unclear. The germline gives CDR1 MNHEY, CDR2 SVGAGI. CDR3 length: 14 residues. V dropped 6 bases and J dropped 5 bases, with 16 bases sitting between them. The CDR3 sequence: CASSKGLGETEAFF. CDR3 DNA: TGTGCCAGCAGCAAAGGACTGGGTGAGACTGAAGCTTTCTTT.

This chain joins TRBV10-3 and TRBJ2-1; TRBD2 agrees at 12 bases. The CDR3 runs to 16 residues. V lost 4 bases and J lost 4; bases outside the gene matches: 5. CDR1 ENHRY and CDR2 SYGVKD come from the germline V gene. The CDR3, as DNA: TGTGCCATCAGTGCTCTTACTAGCGGGGGGTACAATGAGCAGTTCTTC. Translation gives CAISALTSGGYNEQFF.

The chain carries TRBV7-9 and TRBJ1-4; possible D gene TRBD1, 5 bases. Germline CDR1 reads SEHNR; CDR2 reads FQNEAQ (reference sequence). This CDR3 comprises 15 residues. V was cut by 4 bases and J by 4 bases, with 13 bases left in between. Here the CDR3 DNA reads TGTGCCAGCAGCTACGGCCGGGGACTTAATGAAAAACTGTTTTTT. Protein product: CASSYGRGLNEKLFF.

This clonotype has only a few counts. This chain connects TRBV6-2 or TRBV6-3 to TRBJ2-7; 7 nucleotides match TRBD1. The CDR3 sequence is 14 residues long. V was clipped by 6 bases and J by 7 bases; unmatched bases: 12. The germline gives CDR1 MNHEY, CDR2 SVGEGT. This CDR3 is CASSMTDRSREQYF. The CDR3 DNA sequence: TGTGCCAGCAGCATGACGGACAGGTCGCGGGAGCAGTACTTC.

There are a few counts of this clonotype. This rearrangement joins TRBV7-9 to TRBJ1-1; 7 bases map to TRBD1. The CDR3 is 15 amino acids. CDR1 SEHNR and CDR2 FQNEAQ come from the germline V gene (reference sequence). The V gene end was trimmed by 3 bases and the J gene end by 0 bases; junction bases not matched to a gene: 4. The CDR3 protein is CASSFTTGVNTEAFF. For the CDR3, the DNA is TGTGCCAGCAGCTTCACTACAGGGGTGAACACTGAAGCTTTCTTT.

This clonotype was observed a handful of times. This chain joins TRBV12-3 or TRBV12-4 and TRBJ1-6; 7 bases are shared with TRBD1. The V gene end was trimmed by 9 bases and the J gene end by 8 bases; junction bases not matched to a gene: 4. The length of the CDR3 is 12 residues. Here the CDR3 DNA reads TGTGCCAGTACTACAGGGGATTCACCCCTCCACTTT. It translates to CASTTGDSPLHF.

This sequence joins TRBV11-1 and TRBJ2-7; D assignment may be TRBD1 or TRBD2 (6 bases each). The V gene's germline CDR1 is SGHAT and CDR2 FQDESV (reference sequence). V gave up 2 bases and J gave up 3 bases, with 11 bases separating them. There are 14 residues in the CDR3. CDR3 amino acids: CASSLRGLVYEQYV. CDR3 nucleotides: TGTGCCAGCAGCTTACGGGGGCTAGTCTACGAGCAGTACGTC.

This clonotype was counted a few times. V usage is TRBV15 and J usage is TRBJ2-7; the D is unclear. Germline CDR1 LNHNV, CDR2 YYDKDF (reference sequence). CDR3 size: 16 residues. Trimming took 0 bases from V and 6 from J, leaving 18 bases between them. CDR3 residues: CATSRDPSGYGSEQYF. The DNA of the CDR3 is TGTGCCACCAGCAGAGATCCGTCGGGCTACGGGTCCGAGCAGTACTTC. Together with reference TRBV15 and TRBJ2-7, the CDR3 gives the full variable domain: DAMVIQNPRYQVTQFGKPVTLSCSQTLNHNVMYWYQQKSSQAPKLLFHYYDKDFNNEADTPDNFQSRRPNTSFCFLDIRSPGLGDTAMYLCATSRDPSGYGSEQYFGPGTRLTVT.

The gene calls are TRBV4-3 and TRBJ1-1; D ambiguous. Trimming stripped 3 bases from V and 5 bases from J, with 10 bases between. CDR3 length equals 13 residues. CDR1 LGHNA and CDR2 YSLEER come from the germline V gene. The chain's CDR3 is CASSHLTGTEAFF. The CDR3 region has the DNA TGCGCCAGCAGCCACCTTACGGGTACTGAAGCTTTCTTT.

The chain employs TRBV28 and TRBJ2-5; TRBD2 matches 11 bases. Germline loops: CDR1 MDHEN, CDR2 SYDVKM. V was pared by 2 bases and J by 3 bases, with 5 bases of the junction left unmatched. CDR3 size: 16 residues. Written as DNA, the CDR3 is TGTGCCAGCAGTTTAGGGGCGACTAGCGGGGAAGAGACCCAGTACTTC. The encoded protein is CASSLGATSGEETQYF.

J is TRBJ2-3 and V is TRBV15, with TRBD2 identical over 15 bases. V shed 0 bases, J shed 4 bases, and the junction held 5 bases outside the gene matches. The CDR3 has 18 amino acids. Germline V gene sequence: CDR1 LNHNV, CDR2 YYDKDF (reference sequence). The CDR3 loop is CATSRDRGLAGGSDTQYF. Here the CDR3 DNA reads TGTGCCACCAGCAGAGACCGGGGACTAGCGGGAGGCTCAGATACGCAGTATTTT.

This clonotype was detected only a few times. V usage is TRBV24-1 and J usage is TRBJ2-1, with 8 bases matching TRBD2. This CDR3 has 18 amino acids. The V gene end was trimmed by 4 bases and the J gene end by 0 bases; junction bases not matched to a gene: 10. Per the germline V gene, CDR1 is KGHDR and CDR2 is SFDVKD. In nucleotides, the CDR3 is TGTGCCACCAGTGACCCAAGACTAGCGAGGGGCTCCTACAATGAGCAGTTCTTC. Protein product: CATSDPRLARGSYNEQFF.

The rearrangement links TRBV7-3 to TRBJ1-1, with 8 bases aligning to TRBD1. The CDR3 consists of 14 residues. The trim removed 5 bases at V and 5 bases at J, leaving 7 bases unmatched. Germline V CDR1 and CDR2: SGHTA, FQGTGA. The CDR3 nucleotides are TGTGCCAGCAGCGCGACAGGGGTGGGAACTGAAGCTTTCTTT. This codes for CASSATGVGTEAFF.